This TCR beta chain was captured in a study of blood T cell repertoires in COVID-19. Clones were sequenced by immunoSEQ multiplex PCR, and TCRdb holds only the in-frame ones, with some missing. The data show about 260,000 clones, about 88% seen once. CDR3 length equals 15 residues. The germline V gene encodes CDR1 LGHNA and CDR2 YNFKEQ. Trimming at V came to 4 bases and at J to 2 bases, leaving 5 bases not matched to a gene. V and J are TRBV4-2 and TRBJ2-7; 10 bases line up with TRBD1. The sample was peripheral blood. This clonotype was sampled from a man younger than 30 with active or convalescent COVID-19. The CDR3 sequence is CASSPRDRGPYEQYF. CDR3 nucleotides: TGTGCCAGCAGCCCCCGGGACAGGGGCCCCTACGAGCAGTACTTC.